This T cell receptor (beta chain) is from a study of graft-versus-host responses after intestinal transplantation. At the level of the study: Recipients uniformly received anti-thymocyte globulin induction, followed by tacrolimus and steroids for about three years. The study, taken as a whole, reports: GvH clones surfaced in recipient marrow, some emerging earlier in ileum or blood. An association linked early post-transplant HvG declines with peak circulating GvH clone levels. Graft-donor T cell macrochimerism in patients accompanied high graft-versus-host to host-versus-graft clonal ratios in allografts.

J was trimmed by 2 bases and V by 4 bases; bases with no gene match: 7. This CDR3 is 15 amino acids long. Germline loops: CDR1 MNHEY, CDR2 SVGAGI. TCRdb keeps only in-frame clones here, not all; method: immunoSEQ multiplex PCR. The profile shows nearly 90,000 clones, around 86% of them singletons. Turning to this clone: Its antigen is still unknown.

This material consisted of unstimulated CD8+ T cells sorted from spleen or lymph node cells, taken before intestinal transplant. The sequence derives from a human donor who received an intestinal transplant. The chain employs TRBV6-5 and TRBJ2-7; 8 bases line up with TRBD1. The CDR3 region is CASSSPEQGAYEQYF. The CDR3 nucleotides read TGTGCCAGCAGTTCCCCCGAACAGGGGGCCTACGAGCAGTACTTC.